The present TCR beta chain was sequenced within a study of OX40 agonist ivuxolimab in advanced cancers. Study as a whole: Patients received ivuxolimab, an agonistic anti-OX40 (CD134) antibody. Six ivuxolimab dose levels, 0.01 to 10 mg/kg, were given intravenously every 2 weeks. General study findings and limits: Researchers did not determine the expanded peripheral T cells' antigen specificity. In the 0.1 to 3.0 mg/kg range, CD4+ and CD8+ blood T cells had expanded clonally by week 6.

The CDR3 loop spans 14 amino acids. Germline V CDR1 and CDR2: SEHNR, FQNEAQ (reference sequence). V was cut by 4 bases and J by 9 bases, with 16 bases left in between. As regards this clone: Antigen specificity is unknown.

The method was immunoSEQ multiplex PCR; TCRdb's version includes in-frame clones alone and lacks a portion of them. The sample lists 75,000 to 100,000 clones; 87% were seen once. The V call is TRBV7-9, the J call TRBJ2-4; tentatively, D is TRBD1 (6 bases). This receptor was obtained from an adult with an advanced solid tumor such as melanoma, head and neck, liver or kidney cancer. The starting material was CD4+ or CD8+ T cells sorted from blood, obtained in a trial of the OX40 agonist ivuxolimab. In DNA form, the CDR3 reads TGTGCCAGCAGCTCCTCAGGGGCTCTGGGCATTCAGTACTTC. Translation gives CASSSSGALGIQYF.